A single T cell receptor beta chain is shown here with its context. The source of the sample is a study of blood T cell repertoires in COVID-19. The CDR3 runs to 14 residues. V was cut by 4 bases and J by 4 bases, with 10 bases left in between. CDR1 is MNHEY and CDR2 is SMNVEV in the germline V gene (reference sequence). Sequencing used immunoSEQ multiplex PCR; TCRdb keeps in-frame clones, though not all of them. The sample contains 250,000 or so clones, about 83% of which appear only once. This clonotype was sampled from a middle-aged woman who had recovered from COVID-19. The material sequenced was peripheral blood. The genes are TRBV27 and TRBJ1-4; D call uncertain. The CDR3 region is CASSSSLNNEKLFF. The CDR3 DNA is TGTGCCAGCAGTTCCTCCCTAAATAATGAAAAACTGTTTTTT.